A selection of T cell receptor beta chains follows, all from one sample in a study of blood T cell repertoires in COVID-19. TCRdb keeps only in-frame clones here, not all; method: immunoSEQ multiplex PCR. The sample records about 220,000 clones, approximately 92% being singletons. Sequencing was carried out using PBMCs or T cells enriched from blood (not recorded which). The receptors originated from a woman younger than 30 in a cohort exposed to, infected with or recovered from COVID-19 (not recorded which). Both conserved end residues are part of each CDR3. The D gene is left open where the match is weak. Size values are once, few and many counts, or a class for expanded clones, and some rows have none.

d_gene: TRBD2; abundance: -; v_gene: TRBV3-1/TRBV3-2; j_gene: TRBJ2-3; CDR3aa: CASSFGLADTDTQYF; CDR3nt: TGTGCCAGCAGCTTCGGACTAGCGGACACAGATACGCAGTATTTT
d_gene: -; abundance: -; v_gene: TRBV24-1; j_gene: TRBJ1-5; CDR3aa: CATSDYRVSQPQHF; CDR3nt: TGTGCCACCAGTGACTACAGGGTTAGCCAGCCCCAGCATTTT
d_gene: TRBD1; abundance: -; v_gene: TRBV15; j_gene: TRBJ1-1; CDR3aa: CATSSRQGEGTEAFF; CDR3nt: TGTGCCACCAGCAGTAGACAGGGGGAAGGGACTGAAGCTTTCTTT
d_gene: -; abundance: -; v_gene: TRBV29-1; j_gene: TRBJ1-1; CDR3aa: CSVGLDPNTEAFF; CDR3nt: TGCAGCGTTGGGCTAGATCCGAACACTGAAGCTTTCTTT
d_gene: -; abundance: -; v_gene: TRBV19; j_gene: TRBJ2-1; CDR3aa: CASSSRGPLYSSYNEQFF; CDR3nt: TGTGCCAGTAGTTCCAGAGGGCCCTTATATAGCTCCTACAATGAGCAGTTCTTC
d_gene: -; abundance: once; v_gene: TRBV5-4; j_gene: TRBJ2-5; CDR3aa: CASSLVTNFIETQYF; CDR3nt: TGTGCCAGCAGCCTAGTCACGAATTTTATTGAGACCCAGTACTTC
d_gene: -; abundance: -; v_gene: TRBV3-1/TRBV3-2; j_gene: TRBJ2-7; CDR3aa: CASSQARGYYEQYF; CDR3nt: TGTGCCAGCAGCCAGGCTCGGGGATACTACGAGCAGTACTTC
d_gene: TRBD1; abundance: -; v_gene: TRBV6-5; j_gene: TRBJ2-7; CDR3aa: CASSSPGQGAHEQYF; CDR3nt: TGTGCCAGCAGTTCTCCGGGACAGGGGGCCCACGAGCAGTACTTC
d_gene: -; abundance: -; v_gene: TRBV27; j_gene: TRBJ2-1; CDR3aa: CASSSRVAGYNEQFF; CDR3nt: TGTGCCAGCAGTTCACGGGTAGCCGGATACAATGAGCAGTTCTTC
d_gene: TRBD1; abundance: once; v_gene: TRBV19; j_gene: TRBJ1-3; CDR3aa: CASSGQGAAGNTIYF; CDR3nt: TGTGCCAGTAGTGGACAGGGGGCAGCCGGAAACACCATATATTTT
d_gene: -; abundance: few; v_gene: TRBV18; j_gene: TRBJ1-2; CDR3aa: CASSSIQGDHGYTF; CDR3nt: TGTGCCAGCTCATCCATACAGGGAGATCATGGCTACACCTTC
d_gene: -; abundance: -; v_gene: TRBV12-1; j_gene: TRBJ2-2; CDR3aa: CASSFSYTGELFF; CDR3nt: TGTGCCAGCAGCTTCTCGTACACCGGGGAGCTGTTTTTT
d_gene: -; abundance: once; v_gene: TRBV6-5; j_gene: TRBJ1-5; CDR3aa: CASSPTGNQPQHF; CDR3nt: TGTGCCAGCAGTCCGACAGGCAATCAGCCCCAGCATTTT
d_gene: -; abundance: -; v_gene: TRBV5-4; j_gene: TRBJ1-1; CDR3aa: CASSLWQNTEAFF; CDR3nt: TGTGCCAGCAGCTTGTGGCAGAACACTGAAGCTTTCTTT
d_gene: -; abundance: -; v_gene: TRBV7-8; j_gene: TRBJ1-6; CDR3aa: CASSLSTRNSPLHF; CDR3nt: TGTGCCAGCAGCCTTTCCACTCGCAATTCACCCCTCCACTTT
d_gene: TRBD1; abundance: few; v_gene: TRBV25-1; j_gene: TRBJ2-1; CDR3aa: CASTHGTGGDPIKDEQFF; CDR3nt: TGTGCCAGCACTCATGGGACAGGGGGCGACCCAATTAAGGACGAGCAGTTCTTC
d_gene: -; abundance: -; v_gene: TRBV5-6; j_gene: TRBJ1-5; CDR3aa: CASSSFLEGVLQPQHF; CDR3nt: TGTGCCAGCAGTAGTTTTTTGGAGGGTGTGTTGCAGCCCCAGCATTTT
d_gene: TRBD2; abundance: -; v_gene: TRBV7-2; j_gene: TRBJ2-1; CDR3aa: CASSTGLGLEEQFF; CDR3nt: TGTGCCAGCAGCACAGGACTAGGCCTAGAGGAGCAGTTCTTC
d_gene: -; abundance: -; v_gene: TRBV6-6; j_gene: TRBJ1-5; CDR3aa: CASSLRRGQPQHF; CDR3nt: TGTGCCAGCAGTTTGAGGAGAGGTCAGCCCCAGCATTTT
d_gene: -; abundance: once; v_gene: TRBV5-1; j_gene: TRBJ1-1; CDR3aa: CASSLSPDSEAFF; CDR3nt: TGCGCCAGCAGCTTATCCCCAGACAGTGAAGCTTTCTTT
d_gene: -; abundance: -; v_gene: TRBV10-3; j_gene: TRBJ2-7; CDR3aa: CAISPPEGEQYF; CDR3nt: TGTGCCATCAGTCCCCCCGAGGGCGAGCAGTACTTC
d_gene: -; abundance: few; v_gene: TRBV9; j_gene: TRBJ2-7; CDR3aa: CASSVEVGASYEQYF; CDR3nt: TGTGCCAGCAGCGTAGAGGTTGGGGCTTCCTACGAGCAGTACTTC
d_gene: TRBD2; abundance: -; v_gene: TRBV28; j_gene: TRBJ2-1; CDR3aa: CASSSFTLLLARNEQFF; CDR3nt: TGTGCCAGCAGTTCCTTCACCCTACTACTAGCGCGGAATGAGCAGTTCTTC
d_gene: -; abundance: -; v_gene: TRBV5-1; j_gene: TRBJ2-1; CDR3aa: CASSPRGDEQFF; CDR3nt: TGCGCCAGCAGCCCTCGCGGAGACGAGCAGTTCTTC
d_gene: -; abundance: -; v_gene: TRBV7-9; j_gene: TRBJ2-7; CDR3aa: CASTPPARIREGNEQYF; CDR3nt: TGTGCCAGCACCCCTCCGGCCCGAATCAGGGAAGGAAACGAGCAGTACTTC
d_gene: TRBD1; abundance: -; v_gene: TRBV5-1; j_gene: TRBJ2-7; CDR3aa: CASSLIGQGGSYEQYF; CDR3nt: TGCGCCAGCAGCTTGATCGGACAGGGAGGATCCTACGAGCAGTACTTC
d_gene: -; abundance: -; v_gene: TRBV18; j_gene: TRBJ2-7; CDR3aa: CASSPIAAEGTYEQYF; CDR3nt: TGTGCCAGCTCACCAATTGCCGCAGAGGGTACCTACGAGCAGTACTTC
d_gene: -; abundance: -; v_gene: TRBV11-2; j_gene: TRBJ2-1; CDR3aa: CASSLATSNEQFF; CDR3nt: TGTGCCAGCAGCTTAGCCACATCCAATGAGCAGTTCTTC
d_gene: -; abundance: once; v_gene: TRBV7-6; j_gene: TRBJ2-7; CDR3aa: CASSSAPDSSYEQYF; CDR3nt: TGTGCCAGCAGCTCCGCACCGGACAGCTCCTACGAGCAGTACTTC
d_gene: -; abundance: -; v_gene: TRBV7-8; j_gene: TRBJ2-3; CDR3aa: CASSVGRDTQYF; CDR3nt: TGTGCCAGCAGCGTCGGCAGGGATACGCAGTATTTT
d_gene: -; abundance: -; v_gene: TRBV12-3/TRBV12-4; j_gene: TRBJ1-5; CDR3aa: CASSLGPNQPQHF; CDR3nt: TGTGCCAGCAGTTTGGGGCCGAATCAGCCCCAGCATTTT
d_gene: -; abundance: -; v_gene: TRBV18; j_gene: TRBJ1-1; CDR3aa: CASSPLTKWDTEAFF; CDR3nt: TGTGCCAGCTCACCCCTAACTAAATGGGACACTGAAGCTTTCTTT
d_gene: TRBD1; abundance: -; v_gene: TRBV28; j_gene: TRBJ2-2; CDR3aa: CASSLWVGTADGELFF; CDR3nt: TGTGCCAGCAGTTTATGGGTCGGGACAGCGGACGGGGAGCTGTTTTTT
d_gene: TRBD2; abundance: -; v_gene: TRBV7-7; j_gene: TRBJ2-5; CDR3aa: CASSKGLAGEGETQYF; CDR3nt: TGTGCTAGCAGCAAAGGACTAGCGGGAGAAGGAGAGACCCAGTACTTC
d_gene: -; abundance: -; v_gene: TRBV7-2; j_gene: TRBJ1-5; CDR3aa: CASSFAHLSNQPQHF; CDR3nt: TGTGCCAGCAGCTTTGCACACCTTAGCAATCAGCCCCAGCATTTT
d_gene: TRBD2; abundance: -; v_gene: TRBV3-1/TRBV3-2; j_gene: TRBJ2-5; CDR3aa: CASSPLAGGPQETQYF; CDR3nt: TGTGCCAGCAGCCCCTTAGCGGGGGGCCCCCAAGAGACCCAGTACTTC